These 2 T cell receptor beta chains were sequenced from one sample in a study of cytomegalovirus exposure and HLA in healthy donors. Amplification used 60 Vbeta primers and 13 Jbeta primers. Libraries were prepared by immunoSEQ multiplex PCR; TCRdb keeps only in-frame clonotypes and omits some of them. The table lists approximately 100,000 clones, under 80% of them singletons. Source material: PBMCs. These receptor sequences come from a woman aged 45-65 years in good health and CMV-seropositive.

The J gene is TRBJ1-6, the V gene TRBV29-1, with 7 bases aligning to TRBD1. The CDR3 runs 13 residues. Germline-derived CDR1 and CDR2 are SQVTM and ANQGSEA. V shed 5 bases and J 10 bases; nucleotides not matched to a gene: 8. DNA of the CDR3: TGCAGCGTTAAGACAGGGCCAGAGTCACCCCTCCACTTT. Its translation is CSVKTGPESPLHF.

This chain joins TRBV9 and TRBJ2-5; 8 nucleotides match TRBD1. The CDR3 contains 15 residues. The ends lost 4 bases at V and 4 bases at J; junction bases unmatched: 9. From germline, CDR1 is SGDLS and CDR2 YYNGEE. The CDR3 sequence: CASSPRQGLGETQYF. The CDR3 DNA sequence: TGTGCCAGCAGCCCGAGACAGGGGTTGGGAGAGACCCAGTACTTC.